A single sample gave rise to the 19 T cell receptor gamma chains below, sequenced in a study of γδ T cells in repeated Plasmodium falciparum infection. Vgamma9/Vdelta2+ and Vdelta2-negative gammadelta T cells were flow-sorted from PBMC for bulk sequencing. TCRdb fed the multiplex PCR reads into CATT to redo clone calling. The sample lists 25,000 to 30,000 gamma-chain clones; around 2.9% were seen once. The specimen sequenced was gamma-delta T cells from blood. These receptors were taken from a pool of human donors (malaria-infected and uninfected, not separated).

This clone has at least ten counts. The translation of this DNA and the TCRdb protein of a much larger clone differ at residue 14, probably owing to a read error; the protein shown here is translated from the DNA. V usage is TRGV9 and J usage is TRGJP. There are 17 residues in the CDR3. Germline lookup yields CDR1 GITISATS and CDR2 ISYDGTV (reference sequence). CDR3 DNA sequence: TGTGCCTTGTGGGAAGGAAAACAAGAGTTGGGCAAAAAAGTCAAGGTATTT. The encoded protein is CALWEGKQELGKKVKVF.

For this clone: The TCRdb protein comes from a much larger clone and disagrees with this DNA's translation at residue 6, likely due to a read error; the protein given here is derived from the DNA. The chain carries TRGV3 and TRGJ1 or TRGJ2. TCRdb does not report a J gene; here it was assigned by matching the DNA to germline references. The CDR3 has 17 amino acids. The germline gives CDR1 VTNTFY, CDR2 YDVSTARD (reference sequence). V lost 3 bases to trimming and J lost 0 bases; unmatched junction nucleotides: 14. In nucleotides, the CDR3 is TGTGCCACCTGGGACTGGCGACAGCCCGTGAATTATTATAAGAAACTCTTT. Encoded protein: CATWDWRQPVNYYKKLF.

This clone was counted many times. A much larger clone lies a single base off, so this may be a read error. The genes are TRGV3 and TRGJ1 or TRGJ2. V lost 1 base to trimming and J lost 7 bases; unmatched junction nucleotides: 7. Germline lookup yields CDR1 VTNTFY and CDR2 YDVSTARD (reference sequence). The CDR3 loop spans 13 amino acids. The CDR3 coding sequence is TGTGCCACCTGGGACAGACTTGGCTATAAGAAACTCTTT. It specifies CATWDRLGYKKLF.

This clone was detected ten times or more. The protein TCRdb lists belongs to a much larger clone and differs from this DNA's translation at residue 13, which points to a read error; the protein shown is made from the DNA. V and J are TRGV9 and TRGJ1 or TRGJ2. CDR3 size: 16 residues. Germline V gene lookup returns CDR1 GITISATS and CDR2 ISYDGTV (reference sequence). CDR3 in DNA: TGTGCCTTGTGGGAGGTGCACAATGGCGAAAATTATAGGAAACTCTTT. Translating it yields CALWEVHNGENYRKLF.

This clone has ten or more counts. This chain joins TRGV9 and TRGJ1 or TRGJ2. J was trimmed by 11 bases and V by 6 bases; bases with no gene match: 13. The CDR3 has 12 residues. The germline V gene encodes CDR1 GITISATS and CDR2 ISYDGTV (reference sequence). In nucleotides, the CDR3 is TGTGCCTTGTGGAGGGGTTGTAAGGAGAAACTCTTT. Its translation: CALWRGCKEKLF.

This clone has a handful of counts. Given a far larger clone just one base away, this is likely a sequencing read error. Other DNA sequences of this sample code for an identical CDR3. The chain has TRGV9 and TRGJ1 or TRGJ2. The J gene is not listed in TCRdb, so it was assigned here from a DNA match to germline. In germline, CDR1 is GITISATS, CDR2 ISYDGTV (reference sequence). The CDR3 is made up of 14 amino acids. The CDR3 DNA reads TGCGCCTTGTGGGAGGTGCAGGGGCGAATAAGGAAACTCTTT. It is translated as CALWEVQGRIRKLF.

A few counts support this clone. With only one base between it and a far larger clone, this is likely a read error. No DNA is shown, since the ends of the CDR3 on it are uncertain; the CDR3 is the one TCRdb lists. The V gene is listed as TRGV5; no J gene was called. CDR1 and CDR2 from the germline V gene are VINAFY and YDVSNSKD. The CDR3 length is 32 residues, termini included. The CDR3 sequence: CATWDRRRIIRNSLAVEQHWLSQVSIGRIQHF.

Worth noting for this clone: A single base is all that separates this from a far larger clone, so a read error is likely. The DNA is left out, because the CDR3 cannot be placed on it with certainty; the CDR3 is given as TCRdb lists it. The V gene corresponds to TRGV9; no J gene was called. Germline V gene sequence: CDR1 GITISATS, CDR2 ISYDGTV (reference sequence). The CDR3 is 30 residues long, ends included. The chain's CDR3 is CALWEQGLRNSLAVEQHLLSQVSIGRIQHF.

This clone has more than one count but fewer than ten. The protein given by TCRdb reflects a much larger clone and differs at residue 10 from this DNA's translation, likely from a read error; the protein shown is the DNA's translation. The chain carries TRGV9 and TRGJ1 or TRGJ2. Here the J gene was assigned by germline matching of the DNA, as TCRdb has none. Germline V gene lookup returns CDR1 GITISATS and CDR2 ISYDGTV (reference sequence). The CDR3 loop spans 14 amino acids. J was trimmed by 8 bases and V by 3 bases; bases with no gene match: 13. The CDR3 nucleotides read TGTGCCTTGTGGGAGTCTCCCCGGTATCATAAGAAACTCTTT. Protein: CALWESPRYHKKLF.

The sample holds a few counts of this clone. TCRdb shows a much larger clone's protein in place of this DNA's translation, and the two differ at residue 4, likely through a read error; the protein shown is translated from the DNA. The chain recombines TRGV8 with TRGJ1 or TRGJ2. TCRdb is silent on the J gene; assignment here came from matching the DNA to germline. The CDR3 runs 14 residues. CDR1 VENAVY and CDR2 YDSYNSRV come from the germline V gene. Losses at the gene ends were 7 bases for V and 7 bases for J; bases not matched to a gene: 16. CDR3 residues: CATCDRKNEYKKLF. Written as DNA, the CDR3 is TGTGCCACCTGTGACCGGAAAAACGAATATAAGAAACTCTTT.

Many counts were recorded for this clone. The protein recorded in TCRdb matches a much larger clone and deviates from this DNA's translation at residue 14, suggesting a read error; the protein here is obtained by translating the DNA. The chain couples TRGV9 to TRGJP. TCRdb supplies no J gene; here it was assigned by aligning the nucleotide sequence to germline. CDR1 and CDR2 from the germline V gene are GITISATS and ISYDGTV (reference sequence). The CDR3 has 17 residues. CDR3 protein: CALWEVHVELGKKVKVF. The CDR3 DNA reads TGTGCCTTGTGGGAGGTGCACGTGGAGTTGGGCAAAAAAGTCAAGGTATTT.

The table lists this clone with many counts. Translating this DNA gives a protein that differs at residue 7 from the TCRdb one, which belongs to a much larger clone; a read error is likely, and the protein shown is this translation. This rearrangement joins TRGV3 to TRGJ1 or TRGJ2. No J segment appears in TCRdb, so it was assigned here by matching the sequence to germline. The CDR3 has 13 amino acids. The V and J ends lost 0 bases and 4 bases, in that order; junction bases with no gene match: 3. Per germline, CDR1 VTNTFY and CDR2 YDVSTARD (reference sequence). CDR3 region: CATWDRSYYKKLF. CDR3 sequence (DNA): TGTGCCACCTGGGACAGGTCCTATTATAAGAAACTCTTT.

This clone was picked up many times. Translating this DNA gives a protein that differs at residue 13 from the TCRdb one, which belongs to a much larger clone; a read error is likely, and the protein shown is this translation. The chain recombines TRGV8 with TRGJ1 or TRGJ2. The CDR3 totals 17 residues. Germline CDR1 VENAVY, CDR2 YDSYNSRV. The V segment lost 0 bases and the J segment 10 bases; nucleotides outside the gene matches: 21. In DNA form, the CDR3 reads TGTGCCACCTGGGATAGGCCGGATTCCATCTTAAAGGGAAAGAAACTCTTT. Protein product: CATWDRPDSILKGKKLF.

The sample holds many counts of this clone. The protein TCRdb gives is from a much larger clone and does not agree with this DNA's translation at residue 3, likely a read error; the protein shown here comes from the DNA. J is TRGJ1 or TRGJ2 and V is TRGV3. CDR1 VTNTFY and CDR2 YDVSTARD come from the germline V gene (reference sequence). The CDR3 runs to 13 residues. The CDR3 here is CAAWDRQNYKKLF. DNA of the CDR3: TGTGCCGCCTGGGACAGGCAGAATTATAAGAAACTCTTT.

This clone was seen repeatedly, ten times or more. This chain joins TRGV3 and TRGJ1 or TRGJ2. V lost 0 bases, J lost 10 bases, and 6 bases stayed unmatched. The germline gives CDR1 VTNTFY, CDR2 YDVSTARD (reference sequence). The CDR3 sequence is 12 residues long. CDR3 bases: TGTGCCACCTGGGACAGGCTCGGCAAGAAACTCTTT. Translating it yields CATWDRLGKKLF.

This clone was recorded at least ten times. A single base is all that separates this from a far larger clone, so a read error is likely. Other DNA variants within this sample encode the same CDR3. V gene TRGV2 combines with J gene TRGJ1 or TRGJ2. Germline CDR1 and CDR2: EGSNGY and YDSYNSKV. This CDR3 contains 13 residues. The CDR3 protein is CATWDPPGYKKLF. DNA of the CDR3: TGTGCCACCTGGGACCCCCCGGGATATAAAAAACTCTTT.

This clone was counted ten times or more. TCRdb's entry gives the protein of a much larger clone, which mismatches this DNA's translation at residue 6, likely from a read error; the protein reported here is translated from the DNA. V and J are TRGV2 and TRGJ1 or TRGJ2. V lost 3 bases to trimming and J lost 6 bases; unmatched junction nucleotides: 11. This CDR3 spans 14 amino acids. From germline, CDR1 is EGSNGY and CDR2 YDSYNSKV. CDR3 in DNA: TGTGCCACCTGGGACCGGCGGGTTTCTTATAAGAAACTCTTT. Protein: CATWDRRVSYKKLF.

This clone was detected many times. With only one base between it and a far larger clone, this is likely a read error. Other nucleotide sequences from this sample produce the same CDR3. This chain joins TRGV9 and TRGJP1. TCRdb leaves out the J gene; it was filled in here by matching the DNA to germline. Unmatched junction bases numbered 16, after V lost 12 bases and J lost 0 bases. This CDR3 region has 16 residues. Germline V CDR1 and CDR2: GITISATS, ISYDGTV (reference sequence). The CDR3 sequence: CALSTMGDTTGWFKIF. The CDR3, as DNA: TGTGCCCTGTCAACTATGGGGGATACCACTGGTTGGTTCAAGATATTT.

As for this clone: The likely explanation is a read error, given a far larger clone one base away. Other DNA sequences in the same sample also yield this CDR3. The chain links TRGV9 to TRGJP2. TCRdb leaves out the J gene; it was filled in here by matching the DNA to germline. This CDR3 is 17 amino acids long. Per germline, CDR1 GITISATS and CDR2 ISYDGTV (reference sequence). This CDR3 is CALWDEMQYSSDWIKTF. Here the CDR3 DNA reads TGTGCCCTGTGGGATGAAATGCAATATAGTAGTGATTGGATCAAGACGTTT.